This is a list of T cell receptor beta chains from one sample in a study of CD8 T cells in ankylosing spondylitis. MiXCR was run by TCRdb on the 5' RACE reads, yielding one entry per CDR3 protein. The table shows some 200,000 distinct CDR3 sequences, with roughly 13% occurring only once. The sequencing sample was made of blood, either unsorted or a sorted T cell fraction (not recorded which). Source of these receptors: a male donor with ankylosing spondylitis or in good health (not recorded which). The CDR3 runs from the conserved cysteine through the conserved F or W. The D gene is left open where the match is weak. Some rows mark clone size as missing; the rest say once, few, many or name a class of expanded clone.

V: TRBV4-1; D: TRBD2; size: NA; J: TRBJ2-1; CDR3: CASSPSSGGYNEQFF; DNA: TGCGCCAGCAGCCCCTCTAGCGGGGGTTACAATGAGCAGTTCTTC
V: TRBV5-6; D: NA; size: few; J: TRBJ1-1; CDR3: CASRGGGPSSLNTEAFF; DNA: TGTGCCAGCAGAGGTGGTGGACCCTCTAGCCTGAACACTGAAGCTTTCTTT
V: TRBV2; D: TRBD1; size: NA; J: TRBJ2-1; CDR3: CASTYRGYNEQFF; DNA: TGTGCCAGCACCTACAGGGGCTACAATGAGCAGTTCTTC
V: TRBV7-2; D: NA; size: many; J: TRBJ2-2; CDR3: CASSLLAVYTGELFF; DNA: TGTGCCAGCAGCTTATTAGCGGTTTACACCGGGGAGCTGTTTTTT
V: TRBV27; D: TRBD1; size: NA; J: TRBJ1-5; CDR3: CASSYDRGSQPQHF; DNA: TGTGCCAGCAGCTATGACAGGGGGAGTCAGCCCCAGCATTTT
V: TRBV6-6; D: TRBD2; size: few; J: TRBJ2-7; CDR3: CASSSSGIEQYF; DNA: TGTGCCAGCAGTTCTAGCGGGATCGAGCAGTACTTC
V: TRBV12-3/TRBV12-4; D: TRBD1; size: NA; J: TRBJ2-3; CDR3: CASTPPGQGYTDTQYF; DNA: TGTGCCAGCACCCCCCCTGGACAGGGATACACAGATACGCAGTATTTT
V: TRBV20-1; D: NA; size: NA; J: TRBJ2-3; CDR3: CSPISGTDTQYF; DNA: TGCAGCCCCATCAGCGGCACAGATACGCAGTATTTT
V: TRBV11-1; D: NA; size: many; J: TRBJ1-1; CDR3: CASSQRGVSDTEAFF; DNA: TGTGCCAGCAGCCAACGGGGGGTTTCGGACACTGAAGCTTTCTTT
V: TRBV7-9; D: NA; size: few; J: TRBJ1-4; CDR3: CASSTPRDTGGGLFF; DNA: TGTGCCAGCAGCACCCCCCGGGACACTGGGGGTGGACTGTTTTTT
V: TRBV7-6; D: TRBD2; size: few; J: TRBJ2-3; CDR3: CASSLWTSGRSDTQYF; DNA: TGTGCCAGCAGCTTATGGACTAGCGGGAGATCGGATACGCAGTATTTT
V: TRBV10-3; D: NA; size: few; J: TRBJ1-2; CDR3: CAISEGMAGRGYTF; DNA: TGTGCCATCAGTGAGGGGATGGCGGGTAGGGGCTACACCTTC
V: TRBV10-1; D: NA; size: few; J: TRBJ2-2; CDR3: CASSEFGRSITGELFF; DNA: TGCGCCAGCAGTGAGTTTGGGCGCAGTATCACCGGGGAGCTGTTTTTT
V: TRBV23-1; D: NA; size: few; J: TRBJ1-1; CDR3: CASSHPTRPMNTEAFF; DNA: TGCGCCAGCAGTCACCCTACAAGGCCAATGAACACTGAAGCTTTCTTT
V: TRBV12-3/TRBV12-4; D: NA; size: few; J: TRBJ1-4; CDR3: CASSLGREQKLFF; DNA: TGTGCCAGCAGTTTAGGTCGCGAGCAAAAACTGTTTTTT
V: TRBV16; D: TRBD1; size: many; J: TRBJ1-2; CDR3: CASSPRDREPYGYTF; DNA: TGTGCCAGCAGCCCCCGGGACAGGGAACCTTATGGCTACACCTTC
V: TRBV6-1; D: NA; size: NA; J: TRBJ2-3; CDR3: CASSQTSGDTQYF; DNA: TGTGCCAGCAGCCAGACTAGTGGAGATACGCAGTATTTT
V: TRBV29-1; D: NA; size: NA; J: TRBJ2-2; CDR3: CSGQGGPSGELFF; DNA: TGCAGCGGACAGGGAGGGCCGAGCGGGGAGCTGTTTTTT
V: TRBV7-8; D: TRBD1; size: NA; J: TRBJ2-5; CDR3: CASSLLPTGLLETQYF; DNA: TGTGCCAGCAGCTTACTTCCGACAGGGCTTCTAGAGACCCAGTACTTC
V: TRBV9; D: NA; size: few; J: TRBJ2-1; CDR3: CASSVDLGNNEQFF; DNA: TGTGCCAGCAGCGTAGACCTAGGGAACAATGAGCAGTTCTTC
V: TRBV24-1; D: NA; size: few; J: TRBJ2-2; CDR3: CATSDPRTGELFF; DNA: TGTGCCACCAGTGATCCTCGTACCGGGGAGCTGTTTTTT
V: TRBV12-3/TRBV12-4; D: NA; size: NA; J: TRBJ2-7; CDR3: CASSLYSWQYF; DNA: TGTGCCAGCAGTTTGTATTCGTGGCAGTACTTC
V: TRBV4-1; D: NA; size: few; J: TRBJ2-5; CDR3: CASSYSTGIQETQYF; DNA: TGCGCCAGCAGCTACAGTACGGGGATCCAAGAGACCCAGTACTTC
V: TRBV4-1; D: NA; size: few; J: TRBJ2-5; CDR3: CASSQETDQETQYF; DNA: TGCGCCAGCAGCCAAGAAACGGACCAAGAGACCCAGTACTTC
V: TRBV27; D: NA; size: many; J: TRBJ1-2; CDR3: CASSFIQGSNYGYTF; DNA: TGTGCCAGCAGTTTCATACAGGGAAGCAACTATGGCTACACCTTC
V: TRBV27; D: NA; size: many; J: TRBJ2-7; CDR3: CASSLSGPGEQYF; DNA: TGTGCCAGCAGTTTATCGGGGCCCGGCGAGCAGTACTTC
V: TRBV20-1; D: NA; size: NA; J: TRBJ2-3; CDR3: CSARGNRQSASTDTQYF; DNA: TGCAGTGCTAGGGGAAACCGACAGTCGGCGAGCACAGATACGCAGTATTTT
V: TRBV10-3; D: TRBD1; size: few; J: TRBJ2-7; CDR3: CAISEPTGTALYEQYF; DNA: TGTGCCATCAGTGAACCCACCGGGACAGCCCTCTACGAGCAGTACTTC
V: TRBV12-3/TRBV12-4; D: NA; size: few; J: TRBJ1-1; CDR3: CASTLLGRTEAFF; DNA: TGTGCCAGCACCCTTCTCGGTCGCACTGAAGCTTTCTTT
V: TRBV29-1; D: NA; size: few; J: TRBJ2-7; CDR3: CSVRGPEQYF; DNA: TGCAGCGTTCGGGGTCCCGAGCAGTACTTC
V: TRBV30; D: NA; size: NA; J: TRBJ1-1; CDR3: CAWSVIPGLEAFF; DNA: TGTGCCTGGAGTGTAATCCCGGGACTTGAAGCTTTCTTT
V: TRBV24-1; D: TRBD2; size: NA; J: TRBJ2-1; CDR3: CATSEESGGANEQFF; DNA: TGTGCCACCAGTGAGGAGAGCGGGGGGGCCAATGAGCAGTTCTTC
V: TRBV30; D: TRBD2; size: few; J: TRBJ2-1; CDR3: CAWSWGTSGNRDEQFF; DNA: TGTGCCTGGAGCTGGGGTACTAGCGGCAATAGAGATGAGCAGTTCTTC
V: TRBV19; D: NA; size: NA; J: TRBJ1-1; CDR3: CASTTTPGHLNTEAFF; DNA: TGTGCCAGTACCACAACCCCGGGACACCTGAACACTGAAGCTTTCTTT
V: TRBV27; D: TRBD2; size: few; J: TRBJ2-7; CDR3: CASSSGTSGRKNEQYF; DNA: TGTGCCAGCAGTTCCGGGACTAGCGGGAGGAAGAACGAGCAGTACTTC
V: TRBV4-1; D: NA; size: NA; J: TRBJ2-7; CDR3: CASSQRETSFYEQYF; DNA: TGCGCCAGCAGCCAGAGGGAGACTAGTTTCTACGAGCAGTACTTC
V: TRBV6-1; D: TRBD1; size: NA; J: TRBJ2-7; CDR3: CASSPWDRVTYEQYF; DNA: TGTGCCAGCAGTCCCTGGGACAGGGTGACCTACGAGCAGTACTTC
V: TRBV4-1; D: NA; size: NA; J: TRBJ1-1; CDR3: CASSLTQGIEAFF; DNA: TGCGCCAGCAGCCTAACTCAGGGAATAGAAGCTTTCTTT
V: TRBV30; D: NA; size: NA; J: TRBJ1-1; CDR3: CAWSNPALRSGSTEAFF; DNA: TGTGCCTGGAGTAACCCGGCTCTTCGGTCCGGAAGCACTGAAGCTTTCTTT
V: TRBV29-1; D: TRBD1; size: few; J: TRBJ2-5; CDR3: CSVEGTGVVETQYF; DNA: TGCAGCGTTGAAGGGACAGGGGTTGTGGAGACCCAGTACTTC
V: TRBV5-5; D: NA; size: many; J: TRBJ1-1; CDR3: CASSFLVGHGEGAFF; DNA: TGTGCCAGCAGCTTCCTGGTGGGGCACGGTGAAGGCGCTTTCTTT
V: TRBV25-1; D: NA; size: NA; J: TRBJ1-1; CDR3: CASSDAPKGGSTEAFF; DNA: TGTGCCAGCAGTGATGCCCCAAAGGGAGGCAGCACTGAAGCTTTCTTT
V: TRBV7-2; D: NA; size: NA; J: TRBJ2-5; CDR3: CASSLLGDPIQTQYF; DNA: TGTGCCAGCAGCTTATTGGGGGACCCAATCCAGACCCAGTACTTC
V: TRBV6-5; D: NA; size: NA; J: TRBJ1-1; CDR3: CASRAGAEAFF; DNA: TGTGCCAGCAGGGCAGGGGCTGAAGCTTTCTTT
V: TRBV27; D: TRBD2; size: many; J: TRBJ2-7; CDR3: CASSLLAGAYEQYF; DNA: TGTGCCAGCAGTTTATTAGCGGGAGCTTACGAGCAGTACTTC
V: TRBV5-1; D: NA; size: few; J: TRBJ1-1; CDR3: CASSADWGLLNTEAFF; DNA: TGCGCCAGCAGCGCCGACTGGGGGCTCTTGAACACTGAAGCTTTCTTT
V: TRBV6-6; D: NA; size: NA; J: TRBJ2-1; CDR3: CASSYEGGEQFF; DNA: TGTGCCAGCAGTTACGAAGGAGGTGAGCAGTTCTTC
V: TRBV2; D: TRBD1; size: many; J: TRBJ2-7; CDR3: CASSEGDRGPYEQYF; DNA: TGTGCCAGCAGTGAAGGGGACAGGGGTCCCTACGAGCAGTACTTC
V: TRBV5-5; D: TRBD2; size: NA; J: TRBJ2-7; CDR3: CASSSGGSLNEQYF; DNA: TGTGCCAGCAGTAGCGGGGGTTCTCTCAACGAGCAGTACTTC
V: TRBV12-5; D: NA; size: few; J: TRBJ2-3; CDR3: CAEEGTSTDTQYF; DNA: TGTGCTGAGGAAGGTACTAGCACAGATACGCAGTATTTT
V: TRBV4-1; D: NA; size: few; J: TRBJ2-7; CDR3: CASSQDGEEQYF; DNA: TGCGCCAGCAGCCAAGATGGGGAAGAGCAGTACTTC
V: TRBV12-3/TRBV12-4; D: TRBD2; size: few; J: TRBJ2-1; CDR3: CASSHGLDINEQFF; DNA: TGTGCCAGCAGCCACGGACTAGATATCAATGAGCAGTTCTTC
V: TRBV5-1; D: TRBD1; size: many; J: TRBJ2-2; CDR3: CASSPLPRDRGGGELFF; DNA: TGCGCCAGCAGCCCCCTCCCCCGGGACAGGGGAGGCGGGGAGCTGTTTTTT
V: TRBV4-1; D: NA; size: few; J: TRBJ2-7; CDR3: CASSQYGGSYEQYF; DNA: TGCGCCAGCAGCCAATATGGCGGCTCCTACGAGCAGTACTTC
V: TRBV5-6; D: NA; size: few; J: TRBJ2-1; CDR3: CASSLDGWAAYNEQFF; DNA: TGTGCCAGCAGCTTGGATGGATGGGCCGCCTACAATGAGCAGTTCTTC
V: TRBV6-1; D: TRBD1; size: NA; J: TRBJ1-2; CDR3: CASSDWTGLANYGYTF; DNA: TGTGCCAGCAGTGATTGGACAGGGCTGGCTAACTATGGCTACACCTTC
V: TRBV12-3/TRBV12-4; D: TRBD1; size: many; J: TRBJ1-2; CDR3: CASSFAGGYGYTF; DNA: TGTGCCAGCAGTTTCGCAGGGGGCTATGGCTACACCTTC
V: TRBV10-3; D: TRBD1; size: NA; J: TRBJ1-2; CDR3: CAISEWTGASYGYTF; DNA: TGTGCCATCAGTGAGTGGACAGGGGCAAGTTATGGCTACACCTTC
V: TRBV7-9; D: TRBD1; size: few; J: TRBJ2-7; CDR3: CASSLDRGVSEQYF; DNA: TGTGCCAGCAGCTTAGACAGGGGCGTCTCCGAGCAGTACTTC